This T cell receptor beta chain derives from a study of shared clonotypes between healthy human individuals. The naive CD8 subset, CD45RO-negative cells positively selected for CCR7, excluded terminally differentiated effector memory CD45RA+ cells. General observations from the study: As a rule, naive subsets had a larger estimated richness than memory subsets. At large depth, rarefaction still showed sorted-subset sequencing to be incomplete.

For this clone: No antigen is known for it.

The test was conducted at deep level. TCRdb keeps only in-frame clones here, not all; method: immunoSEQ multiplex PCR. The table records over 800,000 clones, about 92% of them present only once. V gave up 7 bases and J gave up 6 bases, with 7 bases separating them. The CDR3 is made up of 11 amino acids. Germline CDR1 reads SNHLY; CDR2 reads FYNNEI. The sequencing sample was made of naive CD8+ T cells sorted from blood. The V and J genes are TRBV2 and TRBJ2-1; the D is unclear. The receptor was derived from a man younger than 45 in good health. The CDR3 DNA is TGTGCCAGCACTCAGCTCAATGAGCAGTTCTTC. It encodes CASTQLNEQFF.